The 7 T cell receptor beta chains given below trace back to one sample, sequenced in a study of shared clonotypes between healthy human individuals. Only in-frame clones appear in the TCRdb table, and some are missing; sequencing was by immunoSEQ multiplex PCR. This sample carries a few hundred thousand clones, over 60% of them seen once, and the ten largest clones take roughly 11%. The sequenced sample consisted of memory CD4+ T cells sorted from blood. Subset in this sample: CD45RA-negative fraction. The receptors shown here come from a man aged 25 to 40 in good health.

Only a few counts were recorded for this clone. The rearrangement uses TRBV9 and TRBJ2-1; D unclear. The germline V and J ends were trimmed by 2 bases and 0 bases, with 12 bases remaining between them. Per germline, CDR1 SGDLS and CDR2 YYNGEE. This CDR3 spans 16 amino acids. The CDR3 loop reads CASSVDQLSSYNEQFF. CDR3 nucleotides: TGTGCCAGCAGCGTGGACCAGCTGAGCTCCTACAATGAGCAGTTCTTC.

The chain is built from TRBV19 and TRBJ2-2, with 8 bases aligning to TRBD2. The CDR3 runs to 16 residues. The germline CDR1 and CDR2 sequences are LNHDA and SQIVND (reference sequence). The V gene end was trimmed by 5 bases and the J gene end by 4 bases; junction bases not matched to a gene: 9. CDR3 DNA sequence: TGTGCCAGTAGTTTCATAGCGGGATCAGGCACCGGGGAGCTGTTTTTT. This encodes CASSFIAGSGTGELFF.

The genes are TRBV11-2 and TRBJ2-3, with 8 bases lining up with TRBD2. The CDR3 spans 17 residues. The J segment lost 4 bases and the V segment lost 1 base, leaving 10 bases of the junction unmatched. Germline CDR1 reads SGHAT; CDR2 reads FQNNGV. CDR3 DNA sequence: TGTGCCAGCAGCTTAGTCGTTAGGTCGGGAGGGGCAGATACGCAGTATTTT. Its protein product is CASSLVVRSGGADTQYF.

This clone came up a few times. The chain carries TRBV5-4 and TRBJ2-1, with 7 bases identical to TRBD2. The CDR3 is 14 residues long. Germline loops: CDR1 SGHNT, CDR2 YYREEE (reference sequence). V was clipped by 6 bases and J by 8 bases; unmatched bases: 11. CDR3 region: CASNKELAVYEQFF. The DNA for the CDR3 is TGTGCCAGCAACAAGGAGCTAGCGGTCTATGAGCAGTTCTTC. Full variable domain (outside the CDR3, taken from reference TRBV5-4 and TRBJ2-1): ETGVTQSPTHLIKTRGQQVTLRCSSQSGHNTVSWYQQALGQGPQFIFQYYREEENGRGNFPPRFSGLQFPNYSSELNVNALELDDSALYLCASNKELAVYEQFFGPGTRLTVL.

The chain carries TRBV7-8 and TRBJ2-3; D uncertain. This CDR3 contains 12 residues. V was pared by 4 bases and J by 6 bases, with 8 bases between. CDR1 SGHVS and CDR2 FQNEAQ come from the germline V gene. The CDR3 spells CASSSQQDTQYF. The CDR3 nucleotides are TGTGCCAGCAGCTCCCAGCAGGATACGCAGTATTTT.

This sequence joins TRBV28 and TRBJ2-2, with 13 bases fitting TRBD2. V lost 3 bases to trimming and J lost 1 base; unmatched junction nucleotides: 8. There are 19 residues in the CDR3. Germline CDR1 reads MDHEN; CDR2 reads SYDVKM. This chain's CDR3 is CASSLIRLAGGGNTGELFF. Written as DNA, the CDR3 is TGTGCCAGCAGTTTGATACGACTAGCGGGAGGAGGGAACACCGGGGAGCTGTTTTTT.

The rearrangement joins TRBV6-1 to TRBJ1-5; D may be TRBD1 (5 bases). The CDR3 is made up of 14 amino acids. The V end was cut by 6 bases, the J end by 0 bases, with 9 bases between. Germline CDR1 and CDR2: MNHNS and SASEGT. The CDR3 reads CASRQGISNQPQHF. The CDR3 nucleotides read TGTGCCAGCAGGCAGGGTATTAGCAATCAGCCCCAGCATTTT.